This T cell receptor beta chain originates from a study of T cell repertoires in cytomegalovirus infection. MiXCR was run by TCRdb on the reads, yielding one entry per CDR3 protein. The data contain around 120,000 distinct CDR3 sequences, about 24% of them singletons. This clonotype was seen repeatedly, ten times or more. The antigen is not known. V gave up 8 bases and J gave up 0 bases; unmatched junction bases: 5. The CDR3 is made up of 14 amino acids. Study-wide results and caveats: Predominance within the ex vivo response was attributable to HLA-C-restricted CMV-specific TCR beta clonotypes.

The origin of this receptor is a human donor in good health (CMV status not recorded). Some clones in this sample may be carry-over from other donors' samples. The sample taken for sequencing was PBMCs, sequenced either directly or after in vitro stimulation (not recorded which). The chain is built from TRBV12-3 or TRBV12-4 and TRBJ1-1; TRBD1 aligns across 8 bases. CDR3 residues: CASDYRGMNTEAFF. The CDR3 nucleotides read TGTGCCAGCGACTACAGGGGGATGAACACTGAAGCTTTCTTT.